The 28 T cell receptor beta chains in this list originate from one sample, sequenced in a study of CD8+ T cells in alopecia areata. The sequencing template was cDNA reverse transcribed from extracted RNA. Clones were sequenced by immunoSEQ multiplex PCR, and TCRdb holds only the in-frame ones, with some missing. The data contain over 150,000 clones, about 60% of them singletons. Treatment: oral pan-JAK inhibitor, 5-10 mg twice daily. The sample here was CD8+ T cells sorted from blood, taken at week 24, from a patient treated with tofacitinib. The source of these receptors is a human donor with alopecia areata.

The V gene is TRBV29-1, the J gene TRBJ2-7; D not certain. Germline V gene data show CDR1 as SQVTM and CDR2 as ANQGSEA. The CDR3 has 12 amino acids. V was shortened by 6 bases and J by 2 bases, with 11 bases between the two germline ends. This chain's CDR3 is CSVSTEAYEQYF. The CDR3 region has the DNA TGCAGCGTATCGACGGAAGCCTACGAGCAGTACTTC.

The chain carries TRBV2 and TRBJ1-5; D call uncertain. Trimming pared 3 bases from V and 0 bases from J, leaving 9 bases between. CDR3 length: 15 amino acids. Germline CDR1 SNHLY, CDR2 FYNNEI. CDR3 sequence (DNA): TGTGCCAGCAGTGACCACACCGATAGCAATCAGCCCCAGCATTTT. The encoded protein is CASSDHTDSNQPQHF.

This clone was observed a few times. This chain joins TRBV30 and TRBJ2-3; D possibly matches TRBD1 or TRBD2 (5 bases each). V lost 0 bases and J lost 0, with 22 bases in between. This CDR3 contains 19 residues. Germline V CDR1 and CDR2: GTSNPN, SVGIG (reference sequence). The CDR3 DNA reads as TGTGCCTGGAGTGTACCTTTTGGGGACCGCTCGACTAGCACAGATACGCAGTATTTT. It is translated as CAWSVPFGDRSTSTDTQYF.

There are a few counts of this clone. V and J are TRBV9 and TRBJ1-2; D perhaps matches TRBD1 (6 bases). Deletions cut 6 bases from V and 8 bases from J, with 29 bases between. The germline V gene has CDR1 SGDLS and CDR2 YYNGEE. This CDR3 spans 17 amino acids. The CDR3 region is CASTPTGGALPSTGYTF. For the CDR3, the DNA is TGTGCCAGCACACCGACCGGGGGCGCATTACCCTCGACGGGCTACACCTTC.

The V gene is TRBV7-6, the J gene TRBJ2-1, with 13 bases fitting TRBD2. Germline V gene lookup returns CDR1 SGHVS and CDR2 FNYEAQ. This CDR3 comprises 17 residues. V shed 2 bases and J 4 bases; nucleotides not matched to a gene: 5. CDR3 nucleotides: TGTGCCAGCAGCTTACGCGGACTAGCGGGGGAGTACAATGAGCAGTTCTTC. Encoded protein: CASSLRGLAGEYNEQFF.

The chain is built from TRBV30 and TRBJ1-1; 9 nucleotides agree with TRBD1. The CDR3 loop spans 14 amino acids. V was clipped by 2 bases and J by 4 bases; unmatched bases: 5. Per the germline V gene, CDR1 is GTSNPN and CDR2 is SVGIG (reference sequence). The CDR3 protein is CAWSRDRVGTEAFF. For the CDR3, the DNA is TGTGCCTGGAGTCGGGACAGGGTGGGCACTGAAGCTTTCTTT.

This clone was counted between two and nine times. The DNA of the CDR3 is TGTGCCATCAGTGAACTAGCGGGGGCCCTGGGCCAAGAGACCCAGTACTTC. It codes for CAISELAGALGQETQYF. The chain links TRBV10-3 to TRBJ2-5; 11 nucleotides line up with TRBD2. CDR1 is ENHRY, CDR2 SYGVKD, per germline. There are 17 residues in the CDR3. Trimming cost V 3 bases and J 1 base; bases outside gene matches: 7.

The chain links TRBV7-9 to TRBJ2-1, with D hard to call. This CDR3 has 15 residues. V lost 5 bases and J 0 bases, leaving 11 bases between the germline ends. Germline V gives CDR1 SEHNR, CDR2 FQNEAQ (reference sequence). The DNA of the CDR3 is TGTGCCAGCAGCCCGTATGGAAGCTCCTACAATGAGCAGTTCTTC. Translating gives CASSPYGSSYNEQFF.

The J gene is TRBJ1-1, the V gene TRBV14; D is possibly TRBD1 (5 bases). Germline V gene lookup returns CDR1 SGHDN and CDR2 FVKESK. The CDR3 has 17 residues. V was shortened by 0 bases and J by 5 bases, with 19 bases between the two germline ends. CDR3 protein: CASSQDGTVPRRTEAFF. CDR3 in DNA: TGTGCCAGCAGCCAAGATGGGACCGTCCCAAGAAGGACTGAAGCTTTCTTT.

The chain couples TRBV7-9 to TRBJ2-1; D is uncertain. Germline CDR1 reads SEHNR; CDR2 reads FQNEAQ (reference sequence). Trimming stripped 4 bases from V and 6 bases from J, with 13 bases between. This CDR3 comprises 14 residues. This CDR3 is CASSSALSPNEQFF. For the CDR3, the DNA is TGTGCCAGCAGCTCAGCCCTTTCCCCCAATGAGCAGTTCTTC.

In this sample, this clone turned up a few times. The rearrangement joins TRBV29-1 to TRBJ2-7; D gene uncertain. CDR3 length: 12 amino acids. V lost 3 bases and J 3 bases, leaving 9 bases between the germline ends. Germline V lookup: CDR1 SQVTM, CDR2 ANQGSEA. The CDR3 region has the DNA TGCAGCGTTGAGGGTTTCGGCTACGAGCAGTACTTC. Amino acids: CSVEGFGYEQYF.

The chain employs TRBV29-1 and TRBJ1-2; no clear D. CDR3 length: 12 amino acids. Germline values: CDR1 SQVTM, CDR2 ANQGSEA. Trimming shortened V by 6 bases and J by 8 bases, and 16 bases separated the two germline ends. CDR3 loop: CSVTGAAYGYTF. The CDR3 bases are TGCAGCGTGACTGGCGCGGCGTACGGCTACACCTTC. The entire variable domain, with the rest obtained from reference TRBV29-1 and TRBJ1-2, is as follows: SAVISQKPSRDICQRGTSLTIQCQVDSQVTMMFWYRQQPGQSLTLIATANQGSEATYESGFVIDKFPISRPNLTFSTLTVSNMSPEDSSIYLCSVTGAAYGYTFGSGTRLTVV.

A note on this clone: The junction shows a germline mismatch at one end, possibly a read error. The rearrangement links TRBV30 to TRBJ1-2; D not certain. The CDR3 length is 12 residues. Germline CDR1 reads GTSNPN; CDR2 reads SVGIG (reference sequence). CDR3 in amino acids: CACPTEAAWVAF. The CDR3, as DNA: TGTGCCTGTCCGACCGAGGCGGCGTGGGTTGCCTTC.

This chain joins TRBV12-5 and TRBJ1-4; 9 bases are a match to TRBD1. This CDR3 comprises 17 residues. Unmatched junction bases numbered 12, after V lost 2 bases and J lost 8 bases. The germline V gene encodes CDR1 LGHNT and CDR2 FRNRAP. CDR3 residues: CASGLHRTGDRVEKLFF. Written as DNA, the CDR3 is TGTGCTAGTGGTTTGCACAGGACAGGGGATCGTGTGGAAAAACTGTTTTTT.

This CDR3 is CASSARGVGTEAFF. The CDR3 nucleotides are TGTGCCAGCAGCGCTAGGGGAGTAGGGACTGAAGCTTTCTTT. This chain joins TRBV9 and TRBJ1-1; D possibly corresponds to TRBD1 (5 bases). V was pared by 3 bases and J by 5 bases, with 14 bases between. Germline lookup yields CDR1 SGDLS and CDR2 YYNGEE. This CDR3 has 14 amino acids.

The V call is TRBV6-5, the J call TRBJ1-2, with TRBD1 matching 11 bases. The V segment lost 6 bases and the J segment 6 bases; nucleotides outside the gene matches: 9. The germline CDR1 and CDR2 sequences are MNHEY and SVGAGI. The CDR3 is made up of 15 amino acids. The DNA of the CDR3 is TGTGCCAGCAGGCGGACAGGGGGCGGCGGAAATGGCTACACCTTC. This gives the protein CASRRTGGGGNGYTF.

A single count supports this clone. This chain uses TRBV7-6 with TRBJ2-1, with D perhaps being TRBD1 or TRBD2 (5 bases each). The germline V and J ends were trimmed by 0 bases and 8 bases, with 14 bases remaining between them. Germline V CDR1 and CDR2: SGHVS, FNYEAQ. The CDR3 extends over 15 amino acids. The CDR3: CASSLAGPRIDEQFF. For the CDR3, the DNA is TGTGCCAGCAGCTTAGCGGGACCGCGTATCGATGAGCAGTTCTTC.

The chain has TRBV25-1 and TRBJ2-7; D may correspond to TRBD1 or TRBD2 (5 bases each). The CDR3 totals 13 residues. With 8 bases removed from V and 2 bases from J, the gap between germline ends came to 13 bases. In germline, CDR1 is MGHDK, CDR2 SYGVNS. The chain's CDR3 is CASRMTGPYEQYF. CDR3 DNA sequence: TGTGCCAGCCGGATGACGGGGCCCTACGAGCAGTACTTC.

This clone appeared a few times. The chain is built from TRBV5-6 and TRBJ1-2; possibly TRBD1 for D (5 bases). The CDR3 has 13 amino acids. V lost 2 bases to trimming and J lost 8 bases, with 13 bases between them. CDR1 is SGHDT, CDR2 YYEEEE, per germline. The CDR3 loop reads CASSFGRDRGYTF. The CDR3 DNA reads TGTGCCAGCAGCTTTGGCAGGGATCGGGGCTACACCTTC. The whole variable domain, remainder taken from reference TRBV5-6 and TRBJ1-2, is DAGVTQSPTHLIKTRGQQVTLRCSPKSGHDTVSWYQQALGQGPQFIFQYYEEEERQRGNFPDRFSGHQFPNYSSELNVNALLLGDSALYLCASSFGRDRGYTFGSGTRLTVV.

As for this clone: Mismatch with germline at one junction end may stem from a read error. The chain joins TRBV30 to TRBJ1-4; possibly TRBD1 for D (5 bases). Germline CDR1 GTSNPN, CDR2 SVGIG (reference sequence). This CDR3 region has 12 residues. The CDR3 is CAWMGGRGKLFF. CDR3 coding DNA: TGTGCTTGGATGGGGGGACGGGGAAAACTGTTTTTT.

The rearrangement links TRBV27 to TRBJ2-2; D is undetermined. Trimming left V 3 bases short and J 6 bases short, with 2 bases between. The CDR3 runs to 11 residues. Germline CDR1 and CDR2: MNHEY and SMNVEV (reference sequence). The CDR3 sequence: CASSFSGELFF. DNA for the CDR3: TGTGCCAGCAGTTTCTCCGGGGAGCTGTTTTTT.

CDR3 protein: CASSDQGVGDNEQFF. The CDR3 DNA reads TGTGCCAGCAGTGATCAAGGGGTCGGAGACAATGAGCAGTTCTTC. V is TRBV25-1 and J is TRBJ2-1, with D possibly TRBD1 on 5 matching bases. Looked up from germline, CDR1 is MGHDK and CDR2 is SYGVNS. The CDR3 sequence is 15 residues long. Between the trimmed V and J ends, which lost 3 bases and 5 bases, there was a span of 14 bases.

DNA of the CDR3: TGTGCCAGCAGTGAAAGGGGGAACACTGAAGCTTTCTTT. Translation gives CASSERGNTEAFF. J is TRBJ1-1 and V is TRBV2; D possibly corresponds to TRBD1 (5 bases). V was trimmed by 2 bases and J by 1 base, leaving 5 bases between them. The V gene's germline CDR1 is SNHLY and CDR2 FYNNEI. The CDR3 runs 13 residues.

This clone is a singleton in its sample. CDR3 nucleotide sequence: TGTGCCAGCAAGAAGACAGGGACCGGGGAGCTGTTTTTT. This translates into CASKKTGTGELFF. The rearrangement uses TRBV6-4 and TRBJ2-2; 7 bases agree with TRBD1. V was pared by 7 bases and J by 5 bases, with 4 bases of the junction left unmatched. The CDR3 length is 13 residues. Germline values: CDR1 MRHNA, CDR2 SNTAGT.

The chain combines TRBV9 with TRBJ2-3, with 7 bases lining up with TRBD2. The germline gives CDR1 SGDLS, CDR2 YYNGEE. With V trimmed by 4 bases and J by 5 bases, 13 bases remained unmatched. The CDR3 has 16 residues. The chain's CDR3 is CASSLGGFSPEDTQYF. The CDR3 DNA reads TGTGCCAGCAGCCTCGGGGGGTTCTCTCCGGAAGATACGCAGTATTTT.

This chain uses TRBV7-9 with TRBJ2-7, with 7 bases aligning to TRBD1. The length of the CDR3 is 14 residues. Germline CDR1 and CDR2: SEHNR and FQNEAQ (reference sequence). Germline trimming cut 2 bases from V and 4 bases from J; bases unmatched to any gene: 5. The CDR3 reads CASSLTGQTYEQYF. In DNA, the CDR3 is TGTGCCAGCAGCTTAACGGGACAGACATACGAGCAGTACTTC. The whole variable domain, remainder taken from reference TRBV7-9 and TRBJ2-7, is DTGVSQNPRHKITKRGQNVTFRCDPISEHNRLYWYRQTLGQGPEFLTYFQNEAQLEKSRLLSDRFSAERPKGSFSTLEIQRTEQGDSAMYLCASSLTGQTYEQYFGPGTRLTVT.

The chain combines TRBV5-1 with TRBJ2-3; 7 nucleotides agree with TRBD2. V shed 0 bases and J 2 bases; nucleotides not matched to a gene: 9. Germline V gene sequence: CDR1 SGHRS, CDR2 YFSETQ. The CDR3 has 17 amino acids. CDR3 nucleotide sequence: TGCGCCAGCAGCTTGGATGGCGCAGGGAGGGTCACAGATACGCAGTATTTT. Encoded protein: CASSLDGAGRVTDTQYF. Based on the CDR3 plus reference TRBV5-1 and TRBJ2-3, the full variable domain is KAGVTQTPRYLIKTRGQQVTLSCSPISGHRSVSWYQQTPGQGLQFLFEYFSETQRNKGNFPGRFSGRQFSNSRSEMNVSTLELGDSALYLCASSLDGAGRVTDTQYFGPGTRLTVL.

This chain uses TRBV7-9 with TRBJ2-1; 10 nucleotides agree with TRBD2. The length of the CDR3 is 11 residues. J gave up 13 bases and V 6 bases, and 3 bases lay outside the gene matches. From germline, CDR1 is SEHNR and CDR2 FQNEAQ (reference sequence). The CDR3 here is CASSLAGDQFF. The DNA of the CDR3 is TGTGCCAGCAGTCTAGCGGGGGACCAGTTCTTC.